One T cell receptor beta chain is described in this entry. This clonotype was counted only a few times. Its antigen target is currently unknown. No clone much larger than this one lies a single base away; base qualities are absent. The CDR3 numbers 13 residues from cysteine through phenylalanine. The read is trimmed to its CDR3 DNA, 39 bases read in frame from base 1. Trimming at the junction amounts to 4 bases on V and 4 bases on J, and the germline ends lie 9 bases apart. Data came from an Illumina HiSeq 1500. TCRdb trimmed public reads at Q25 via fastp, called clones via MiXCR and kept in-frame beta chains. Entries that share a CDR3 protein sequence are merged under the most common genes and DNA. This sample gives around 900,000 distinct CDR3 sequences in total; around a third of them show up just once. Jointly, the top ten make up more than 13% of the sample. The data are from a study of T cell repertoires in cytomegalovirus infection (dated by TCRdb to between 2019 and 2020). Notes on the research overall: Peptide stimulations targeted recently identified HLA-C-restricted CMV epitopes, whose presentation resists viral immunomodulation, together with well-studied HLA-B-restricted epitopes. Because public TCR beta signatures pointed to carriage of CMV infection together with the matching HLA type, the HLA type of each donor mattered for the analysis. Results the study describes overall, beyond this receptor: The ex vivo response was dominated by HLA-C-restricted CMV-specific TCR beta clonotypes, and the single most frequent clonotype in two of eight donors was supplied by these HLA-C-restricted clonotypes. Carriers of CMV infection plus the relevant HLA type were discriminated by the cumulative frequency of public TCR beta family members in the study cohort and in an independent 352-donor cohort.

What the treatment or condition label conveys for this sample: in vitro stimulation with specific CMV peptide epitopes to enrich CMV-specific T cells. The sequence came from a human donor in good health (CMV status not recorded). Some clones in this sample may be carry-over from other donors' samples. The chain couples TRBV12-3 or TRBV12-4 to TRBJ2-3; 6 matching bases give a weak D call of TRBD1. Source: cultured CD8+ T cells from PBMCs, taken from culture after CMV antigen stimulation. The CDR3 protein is CASSSYRADTQYF. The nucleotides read TGTGCCAGCAGTTCATACAGGGCAGATACGCAGTATTTT.